This is a list of T cell receptor beta chains from one sample in a study of regulatory T cells in long-lasting Graves disease. TCRdb independently ran MiXCR on the multiplex PCR reads; one entry per CDR3 protein. The sample lists a few hundred thousand distinct CDR3 sequences; about 15% were seen once. This same sample was also taken into another study, of T cells in Graves' hyperthyroidism and ophthalmopathy.

Sequencing used peripheral blood mononuclear cells (PBMCs), obtained at new diagnosis, from a patient treated with antithyroid drugs. The receptors derive from a woman aged 18-30 years with Graves disease. Both conserved end residues are part of each CDR3. The D gene is left open where the match is weak. Where a row states a size, it is once, few, many or the class of an expanded clone; other rows omit it.

NA | TRBJ2-1 | TRBD2 | TRBV10-2 | TGCGCCAGCATAGGGGGACTAGCGGGAGGGCCCTCCTACAATGAGCAGTTCTTC | CASIGGLAGGPSYNEQFF
many | TRBJ2-7 | TRBD2 | TRBV28 | TGTGCCAGCAGTCCGGGACTAGCGGGAGTGGATCTCTCCTACGAGCAGTACTTC | CASSPGLAGVDLSYEQYF
few | TRBJ2-1 | TRBD2 | TRBV3-1 | TGTGCCAGCAGCCGGACTAGCGGACACAATGAGCAGTTCTTC | CASSRTSGHNEQFF
many | TRBJ2-7 | TRBD1 | TRBV2 | TGTGCCAGCATCGGCCCTATTGGACAGGCTACCTACGAGCAGTACTTC | CASIGPIGQATYEQYF
NA | TRBJ2-3 | TRBD2 | TRBV29-1 | TGCAGCGTTGAACGCCGGGGACTAGCGGGATCAAACACAGATACGCAGTATTTT | CSVERRGLAGSNTDTQYF
many | TRBJ2-2 | TRBD2 | TRBV12-3/TRBV12-4 | TGTGCCAGCTGTACCGGGACTAGCTACACCGGGGAGCTGTTTTTT | CASCTGTSYTGELFF
NA | TRBJ2-7 | TRBD2 | TRBV7-9 | TGTGCCAGCAGCTTAGAGGGGAGGGCCTACGACGAGCAGTACTTC | CASSLEGRAYDEQYF
many | TRBJ2-3 | TRBD2 | TRBV20-1 | TGCAGTGCTAGAGATCCGGTAGCGGGAGAGACAGATACGCAGTATTTT | CSARDPVAGETDTQYF
many | TRBJ1-1 | TRBD1 | TRBV15 | TGTGCCACCAGCAGGGCTGGACAGGGGAAAGAAGCTTTCTTT | CATSRAGQGKEAFF
many | TRBJ2-3 | NA | TRBV10-3 | TGTGCCACCAAGCTCGGGCGGACCTTTACTAGCACAGATACGCAGTATTTT | CATKLGRTFTSTDTQYF
many | TRBJ2-7 | TRBD1 | TRBV6-1 | TGTGCCAGCAGTGTCTCCGGGACAGGGGCCTACGAGCAGTACTTC | CASSVSGTGAYEQYF
many | TRBJ1-5 | NA | TRBV9 | TGTGCCAGCAGCGTATCTGGGGAAGGGCAGCCCCAGCATTTT | CASSVSGEGQPQHF
NA | TRBJ1-1 | NA | TRBV19 | TGTGCCAGTAGTATAGGGCCGACGTTGGGGACTGAAGCTTTCTTT | CASSIGPTLGTEAFF
NA | TRBJ1-1 | TRBD1 | TRBV18 | TGTGCCAGCTCACCAAGACGGACAGGGGGCCTGGAAGCTTTCTTT | CASSPRRTGGLEAFF
many | TRBJ2-1 | NA | TRBV28 | TGTGCCAGCAGTTCGACCAGGGGTGAGTTCTTC | CASSSTRGEFF
once | TRBJ2-3 | TRBD2 | TRBV28 | TGTGCCAGCAAGCGGGAGGGTTATGGTAGAGATACGCTGTATTTT | CASKREGYGRDTLYF
many | TRBJ1-2 | TRBD1 | TRBV30 | TGTGCCTGGAGCGGACAGGGAACTAACTATGGCTACACCTTC | CAWSGQGTNYGYTF
few | TRBJ2-7 | TRBD1 | TRBV4-3 | TGCGCCAGCAGCCAAACCGGGACAGTAAAAACCTACGAGCAGTACTTC | CASSQTGTVKTYEQYF
many | TRBJ1-2 | TRBD1 | TRBV28 | TGTGCCAGCAGTTTTCAGGGGGACTATGGCTACACCTTC | CASSFQGDYGYTF
NA | TRBJ2-5 | NA | TRBV25-1 | TGTTCCAGCAGTGAAACAGTCGTTTGGGACTCAGAGACCCAGTACTTC | CSSSETVVWDSETQYF
NA | TRBJ2-7 | NA | TRBV29-1 | TGCAGCGTTGTCTTTACAGGGAACGAGCAGTACTTC | CSVVFTGNEQYF
many | TRBJ2-5 | NA | TRBV2 | TGTGCCAGCAGTGTTCCTGGGGGGACCCAGTACTTC | CASSVPGGTQYF
NA | TRBJ1-3 | TRBD1 | TRBV5-5 | TGTGCCAGCAGCCTGGTAATGGGACAGGGGAACGGAAACACCATATATTTT | CASSLVMGQGNGNTIYF
many | TRBJ2-5 | TRBD2 | TRBV7-9 | TGTGCCAGCAGCTTATGGGGGACTAGCAAGACCACGAGTTTTGTTCTGGAGGAGACCCAGTACTTC | CASSLWGTSKTTSFVLEETQYF
many | TRBJ2-1 | NA | TRBV20-1 | TGCAGTGCTAGGCAGGAACCGACTAGTAGTAATGAGCAGTTCTTC | CSARQEPTSSNEQFF
NA | TRBJ2-3 | NA | TRBV7-3 | TGTGCCAGCAGCTTTGCGGCCGGGACAGATACGCAGTATTTT | CASSFAAGTDTQYF
few | TRBJ1-1 | NA | TRBV27 | TGTGCCAGCAGCCGACGGGAGGTCGGGGTGAACACTGAAGCTTTCTTT | CASSRREVGVNTEAFF